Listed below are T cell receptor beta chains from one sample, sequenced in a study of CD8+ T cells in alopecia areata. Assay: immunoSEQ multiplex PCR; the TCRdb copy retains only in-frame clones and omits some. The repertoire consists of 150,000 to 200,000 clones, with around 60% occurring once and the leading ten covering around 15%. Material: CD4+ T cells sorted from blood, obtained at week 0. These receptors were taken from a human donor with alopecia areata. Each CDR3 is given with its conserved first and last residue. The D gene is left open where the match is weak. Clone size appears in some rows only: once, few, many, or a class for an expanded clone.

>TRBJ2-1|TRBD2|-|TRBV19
CASSSQRGYNEQFF
TGTGCCAGTAGTTCCCAGCGGGGCTACAATGAGCAGTTCTTC
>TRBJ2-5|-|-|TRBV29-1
CSGLEGAAETQYF
TGCAGCGGGTTGGAGGGGGCAGCGGAGACCCAGTACTTC
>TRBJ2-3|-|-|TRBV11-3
CASSVRAGTDTQYF
TGTGCCAGCAGCGTCAGGGCAGGGACGGATACGCAGTATTTT
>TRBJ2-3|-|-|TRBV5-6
CASSSRWPLTDTQYF
TGTGCCAGCAGCTCCCGGTGGCCCCTCACAGATACGCAGTATTTT
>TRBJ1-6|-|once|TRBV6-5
CASSTGRPSPLHF
TGTGCCAGCAGTACGGGACGTCCGTCTCCCCTCCACTTT
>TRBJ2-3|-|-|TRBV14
CASSQVPDTQYF
TGTGCCAGCAGCCAAGTTCCAGATACGCAGTATTTT
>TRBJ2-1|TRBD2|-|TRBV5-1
CASSLHTPLAAFTYNEQFF
TGCGCCAGCAGCTTGCACACGCCACTAGCGGCGTTTACCTACAATGAGCAGTTCTTC
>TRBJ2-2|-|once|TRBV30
CAWTWRTGELFF
TGTGCCTGGACTTGGCGGACCGGGGAGCTGTTTTTT
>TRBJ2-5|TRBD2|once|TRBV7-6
CASSKGTSGVQETQYF
TGTGCCAGCAGCAAGGGGACTAGCGGGGTCCAAGAGACCCAGTACTTC
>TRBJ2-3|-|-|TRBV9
CASSVGSDTQYF
TGTGCCAGCAGCGTAGGATCAGATACGCAGTATTTT
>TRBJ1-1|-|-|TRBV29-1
CSVERRQTEAFF
TGCAGCGTTGAACGAAGGCAGACTGAAGCTTTCTTT
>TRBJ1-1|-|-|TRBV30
CAWSQGVNTEAFF
TGTGCCTGGAGTCAGGGTGTGAACACTGAAGCTTTCTTT
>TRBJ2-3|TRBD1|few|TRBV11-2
CASTSGTVTDTQYF
TGTGCCAGCACCTCTGGGACAGTCACAGATACGCAGTATTTT
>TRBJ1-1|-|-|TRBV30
CAWSRGITEAFF
TGTGCCTGGAGTCGGGGGATAACTGAAGCTTTCTTT
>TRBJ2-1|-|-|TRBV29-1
CSVERLGNNEQFF
TGCAGCGTTGAACGATTAGGGAACAATGAGCAGTTCTTC
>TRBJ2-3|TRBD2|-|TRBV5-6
CASSVPGLARSDTQYF
TGTGCCAGCAGCGTTCCGGGACTAGCGAGGTCAGATACGCAGTATTTT
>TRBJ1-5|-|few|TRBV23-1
CASTRASNQPQHF
TGCGCCAGCACAAGGGCTAGCAATCAGCCCCAGCATTTT
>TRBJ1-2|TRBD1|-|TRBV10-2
CASREGQGGDYGYTF
TGCGCCAGCAGGGAGGGACAGGGGGGAGACTATGGCTACACCTTC
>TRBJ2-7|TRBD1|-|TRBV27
CASSKYRGQYEQYF
TGTGCCAGCAGTAAATACAGGGGGCAATACGAGCAGTACTTC
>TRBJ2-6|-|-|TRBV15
CATAGLGSGANVLTF
TGTGCCACCGCAGGGCTCGGTTCTGGGGCCAACGTCCTGACTTTC
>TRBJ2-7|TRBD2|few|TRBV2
CASILLAGASQQYF
TGTGCCAGCATTTTACTAGCGGGGGCTTCCCAGCAGTACTTC
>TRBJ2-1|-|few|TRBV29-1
CSVMGVAAGEQFF
TGCAGCGTGATGGGAGTAGCGGCGGGTGAGCAGTTCTTC
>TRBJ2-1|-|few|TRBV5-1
CASSLSPTTGDEQFF
TGCGCCAGCAGCTTGAGCCCTACTACAGGTGATGAGCAGTTCTTC
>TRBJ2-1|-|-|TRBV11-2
CASRKGGGGYNEQFF
TGTGCCAGCAGGAAGGGAGGGGGGGGATACAATGAGCAGTTCTTC
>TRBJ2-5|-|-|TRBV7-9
CASSLAVQETQYF
TGTGCCAGCAGCTTAGCCGTCCAAGAGACCCAGTACTTC
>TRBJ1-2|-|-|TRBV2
CASSATALNYGYTF
TGTGCCAGCAGCGCGACAGCGCTTAACTATGGCTACACCTTC
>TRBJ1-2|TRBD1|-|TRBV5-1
CASSFTGQGFGNYGYTF
TGCGCCAGCAGCTTCACCGGACAGGGGTTTGGAAACTATGGCTACACCTTC
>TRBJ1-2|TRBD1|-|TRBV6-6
CASSSPRGGGYTF
TGTGCCAGCAGTTCCCCCAGGGGGGGCGGCTACACCTTC
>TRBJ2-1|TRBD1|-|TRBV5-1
CASSLGTGGSNEQFF
TGCGCCAGCAGCCTCGGGACAGGGGGCAGCAATGAGCAGTTCTTC
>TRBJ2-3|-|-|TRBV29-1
CSVADTGGLTDTQYF
TGCAGCGTCGCAGATACCGGGGGCCTCACAGATACGCAGTATTTT
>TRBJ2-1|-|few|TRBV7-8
CASSLGWDNEQFF
TGTGCCAGCAGCCTCGGGTGGGACAATGAGCAGTTCTTC
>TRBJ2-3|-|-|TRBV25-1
CASSEVAVDTQYF
TGTGCCAGCAGTGAAGTGGCGGTCGATACGCAGTATTTT
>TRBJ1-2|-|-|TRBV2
CASPLARSGKDGYTF
TGTGCCAGCCCCTTGGCCCGATCTGGGAAAGATGGCTACACCTTC
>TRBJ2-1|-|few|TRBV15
CATSRDAGAYNEQFF
TGTGCCACCAGCAGAGACGCTGGGGCATACAATGAGCAGTTCTTC
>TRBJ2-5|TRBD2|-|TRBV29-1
CSVQKRGGWETQYF
TGCAGCGTCCAAAAGCGGGGGGGCTGGGAGACCCAGTACTTC
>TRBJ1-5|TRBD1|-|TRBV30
CAWSATTGGSQPQHF
TGTGCCTGGAGTGCCACGACAGGGGGCAGTCAGCCCCAGCATTTT
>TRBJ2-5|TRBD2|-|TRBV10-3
CAISEGGSGETQYF
TGTGCCATCAGCGAGGGAGGGTCGGGGGAGACCCAGTACTTC
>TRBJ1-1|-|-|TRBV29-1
CSSKGDVEAFF
TGCAGCTCGAAAGGGGATGTTGAAGCTTTCTTT
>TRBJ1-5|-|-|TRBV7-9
CASSLNNQPQHF
TGTGCCAGCAGCTTAAACAATCAGCCCCAGCATTTT
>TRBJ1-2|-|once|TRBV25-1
CASSEFGSTNYGYTF
TGTGCCAGCAGTGAATTCGGCAGTACAAACTATGGCTACACCTTC
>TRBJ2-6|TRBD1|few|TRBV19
CASSRDSSGANVLTF
TGTGCCAGTAGTCGGGACAGCTCTGGGGCCAACGTCCTGACTTTC
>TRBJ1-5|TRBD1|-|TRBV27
CASSSRQGAKQPQHF
TGTGCCAGCAGTTCCCGGCAGGGGGCGAAACAGCCCCAGCATTTT
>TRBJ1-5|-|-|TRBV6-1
CASSPLFRVQPQHF
TGTGCCAGCAGCCCACTTTTCAGGGTTCAGCCCCAGCATTTT
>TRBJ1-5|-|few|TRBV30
CAWAGTKNQPQHF
TGTGCCTGGGCCGGGACCAAGAATCAGCCCCAGCATTTT
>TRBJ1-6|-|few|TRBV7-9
CASSSDGPLHF
TGTGCCAGCAGCTCTGATGGGCCCCTCCACTTT
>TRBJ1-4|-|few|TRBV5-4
CASRDRRATNEKLFF
TGTGCCAGCAGGGACCGGCGAGCAACTAATGAAAAACTGTTTTTT
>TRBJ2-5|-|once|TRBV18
CASARGAQETQYF
TGTGCCAGCGCACGGGGGGCCCAAGAGACCCAGTACTTC
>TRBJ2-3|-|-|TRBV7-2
CASSFMRSTDTQYF
TGTGCCAGCAGCTTTATGAGGAGCACAGATACGCAGTATTTT
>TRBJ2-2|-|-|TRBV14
CASSHQSTGELFF
TGTGCCAGCAGCCACCAGAGTACCGGGGAGCTGTTTTTT
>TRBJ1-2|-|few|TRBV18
CASSPSQGNYGYTF
TGTGCCAGCTCACCATCGCAGGGGAACTATGGCTACACCTTC
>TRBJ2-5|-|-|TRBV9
CASSPDRLGGETQYF
TGTGCCAGCAGCCCCGATAGACTAGGAGGGGAGACCCAGTACTTC
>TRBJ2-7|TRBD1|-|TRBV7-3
CASSATGDDEQYF
TGTGCCAGCAGCGCGACAGGGGACGACGAGCAGTACTTC
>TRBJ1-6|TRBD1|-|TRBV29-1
CSVARGMNSPLHF
TGCAGCGTTGCCAGGGGGATGAATTCACCCCTCCACTTT
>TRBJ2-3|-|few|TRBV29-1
CSVDSSETDTQYF
TGCAGCGTTGATTCTTCCGAGACAGATACGCAGTATTTT